The entry below gives a single T cell receptor beta chain sequence along with its context. A read error may account for a junction end that differs from germline. The entry originates in a study of blood T cell repertoires in COVID-19. Study overall: The analysed material was cDNA or gDNA that came from T cells, B-cell-depleted T cells, or PBMCs.

In the authors' workflow: Amplification from reference gene primers served as the basis for estimated nucleated cell counts. Sequencing used immunoSEQ multiplex PCR; TCRdb keeps in-frame clones, though not all of them. V, J and clone size are taken as reported in that table, and D and trimming were inferred from the DNA itself. Of about 200,000 clones listed, around four fifths are singletons. The CDR3 extends over 13 amino acids. Per germline, CDR1 SQVTM and CDR2 ANQGSEA. The TCR originated in a human donor with acute or convalescent COVID-19. The donor label of this sample is uncertain. Sequenced: peripheral blood. V and J are TRBV29-1 and TRBJ1-1; no firm D call. The CDR3 region is CSVEGQAYTEAFF. CDR3 DNA: TGCAGCGTCGAAGGGCAGGCCTACACTGAAGCTTTCTTT.